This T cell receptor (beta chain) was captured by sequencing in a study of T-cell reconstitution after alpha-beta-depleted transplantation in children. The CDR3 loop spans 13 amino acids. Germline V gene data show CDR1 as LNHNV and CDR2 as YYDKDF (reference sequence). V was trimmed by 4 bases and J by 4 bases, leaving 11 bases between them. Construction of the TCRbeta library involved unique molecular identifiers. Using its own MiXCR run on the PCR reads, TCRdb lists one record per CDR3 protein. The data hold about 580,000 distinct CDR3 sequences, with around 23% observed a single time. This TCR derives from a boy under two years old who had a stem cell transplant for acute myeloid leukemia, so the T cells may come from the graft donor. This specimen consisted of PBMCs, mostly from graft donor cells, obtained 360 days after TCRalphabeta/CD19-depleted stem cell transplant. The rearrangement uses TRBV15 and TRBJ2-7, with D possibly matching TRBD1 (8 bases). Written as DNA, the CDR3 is TGTGCCACCAGCAAACAGGGGGGGTACGAGCAGTACTTC. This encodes CATSKQGGYEQYF.